The text below deals with one T cell receptor (beta chain). Its antigen is still unknown. Qualities for individual bases were not recorded, and no much larger clone is one base off. The method was 5' RACE. The sequencing machine was an Illumina HiSeq 2000. Template switching introduced a universal primer binding site; the final cDNA contained a unique molecular identifier, enabling accurate counting of TCR cDNA molecules. First-strand cDNA for TCR alpha and beta chains was synthesized from specific primers in the conserved constant-segment region. To control for contamination, every cDNA library was double barcoded, receiving both a SMART-Mk sample barcode and Illumina barcodes. TruSeq adapter sequences, together with Illumina sample barcodes, were added in two successive PCR steps. The Illumina HiSeq platform was used with custom primers to sequence TCR alpha and beta cDNA libraries. Per the source publication's procedure: MiGEC was used to process raw reads and extract unique molecular identifiers, and MiXCR was used to find CDR3 positions. Recombination models were inferred per individual with the repgenHMM and IGoR tools using an EM algorithm. Shared clonotype analysis was performed with the tcR package in R, normalizing sharing by the product of cloneset sizes. To study raw recombination free of thymic and clonal selection effects, out-of-frame nonproductive sequences were analyzed. TCRdb reanalyzed the raw reads on its own, using fastp at Q25 for trimming and MiXCR for clone calling, and kept in-frame beta chains. Each CDR3 protein gets just one entry, which takes the most common genes and DNA from the rows behind it. The V and J calls here are based on TCRdb, not the publication. For this sample there are 150,000 or so distinct CDR3 sequences; approximately 3.5% appear just once. In total, the top ten clones hold around 8% of the sample.

This entry comes from a study of identical twins (dated by TCRdb to about 2016). Notes on the research overall: To test whether fetal clonotypes persist, the study used deep sequencing on TCR alpha and beta repertoires from monozygotic twins, unrelated adults of various ages, and cord blood. Replicate twin experiments were performed at different times using different library preparation protocols to rule out contamination.

All donors were healthy Caucasians. Miltenyi CD45RO+ enrichment and human naive T-cell isolation kits were used to isolate memory (CD45RO+) and naive T cells from PBMC. Paper-wide results and their limitations: Out-of-frame TCR alpha sharing in monozygotic twins was systematically underestimated by recombination models, whereas sharing between unrelated individuals was in agreement with the recombination models. Invariant T cells such as MAIT and iNKT could partly confound zero-insertion analyses, although diverse VJ usage argued against such confounding for most clonotypes. Conclusions relied on cross-sectional statistical analysis, since the same donors could not be followed over many years. Compared with coincidental sharing between unrelated individuals, an excess of low generation-probability sequences was observed among out-of-frame TCR alpha sequences shared between twins. Fewer insertions were carried by abundant cord blood beta clonotypes; a weaker similar trend was observed in young adult naive repertoires, while no such trend was observed in memory repertoires. The excess sharing between twins in beta out-of-frame sequences was weaker because fewer shared sequences reduced the signal-to-noise ratio.

CDR1 is given as SEHNR and CDR2 as FQNEAQ, both from the germline V gene (reference sequence). The V end loses 0 bases and the J end loses 5 bases, and a stretch of 10 bases separates them. Including the terminal cysteine and phenylalanine, the CDR3 comprises 14 residues. Left in the record is the CDR3 DNA by itself, 42 bases read in frame from the first base. The receptor's source is a man aged 18 to 30 in good health. Sample: memory T cells sorted from blood. The cell subset or site label for this specimen denotes: CD45RO+ enriched T cells. The chain is encoded by TRBV7-9 joined to TRBJ1-1; D gene: possibly TRBD1, on 5 matching bases. The DNA sequence is given as TGTGCCAGCAGCTTAGCATGGGGGGAGACTGAAGCTTTCTTT. This sequence encodes CASSLAWGETEAFF.